This T cell receptor beta chain was captured by sequencing in a study of hypomethylating agent response in myelodysplastic syndrome. Study details: Patients received azacitidine (about 70% of the 11) or decitabine (3 of 11).

Deletions cut 4 bases from V and 1 base from J, with 15 bases between. Germline CDR1 and CDR2: MNHNY and SVGAGI (reference sequence). This CDR3 contains 16 residues. Libraries were prepared by immunoSEQ multiplex PCR; TCRdb keeps only in-frame clonotypes and omits some of them. The repertoire includes 1,500 to 2,000 clones, around 73% of them detected once, and about a sixth sits in the top ten. The TCR sequence derives from a human donor with myelodysplastic syndrome. The input for sequencing was bone marrow, taken before or after starting hypomethylating agent treatment for myelodysplastic syndrome (not recorded which). This chain joins TRBV6-6 and TRBJ2-3; a weak D match, TRBD2 (7 bases). The CDR3 nucleotides are TGTGCCAGCAGTTTTTCCACGGGGGGCGGCACAGATACGCAGTATTTT. Translated, it gives CASSFSTGGGTDTQYF.